Here is one T cell receptor beta chain with its context. TCRdb keeps only in-frame clones here, not all; method: immunoSEQ multiplex PCR. The table has roughly 60,000 clones, 85% to 90% seen once. This entry is derived from a study of pediatric ulcerative colitis. Germline V gene sequence: CDR1 LNHDA, CDR2 SQIVND (reference sequence). The length of the CDR3 is 11 residues. J was trimmed by 9 bases and V by 10 bases; bases with no gene match: 6. Sequencing used blood. The source of this sequence is a boy aged 5-17 years who was a control in a study of pediatric ulcerative colitis. The rearrangement joins TRBV19 to TRBJ2-1; 7 bases line up with TRBD2. For the CDR3, the DNA is TGTGCCACGGTGGAGCGGGGTGAGCAGTTCTTC. Its protein product is CATVERGEQFF.